Each of the 7 T cell receptor beta chains below was sequenced from the same sample in a study of blood T cell repertoires in COVID-19. The method was immunoSEQ multiplex PCR; TCRdb's version includes in-frame clones alone and lacks a portion of them. The table lists 250,000 or so clones, around 86% of them singletons. Material for sequencing was PBMCs or T cells enriched from blood (not recorded which). The receptors come from a woman in her late teens or twenties who had recovered from COVID-19.

The chain carries TRBV19 and TRBJ1-2; possibly TRBD1 for D (6 bases). This CDR3 spans 14 amino acids. V was cut by 5 bases and J by 3 bases, with 13 bases left in between. Germline V gives CDR1 LNHDA, CDR2 SQIVND (reference sequence). The CDR3 sequence: CASSDSGQYYGYTF. CDR3 nucleotides: TGTGCCAGTAGTGATTCCGGACAGTACTATGGCTACACCTTC. Full variable domain (missing parts from reference TRBV19 and TRBJ1-2): DGGITQSPKYLFRKEGQNVTLSCEQNLNHDAMYWYRQDPGQGLRLIYYSQIVNDFQKGDIAEGYSVSREKKESFPLTVTSAQKNPTAFYLCASSDSGQYYGYTFGSGTRLTVV.

The chain recombines TRBV11-3 with TRBJ2-1; the match to TRBD2 covers 8 bases. The CDR3 consists of 17 residues. Germline V gene sequence: CDR1 SGHNT, CDR2 YENEEA. V dropped 5 bases and J dropped 0; count of bases not matched to a gene: 9. The CDR3, as DNA: TGTGCCAGCAGCCGGGCTGCGGCGGGGGGCTCCTACAATGAGCAGTTCTTC. This encodes CASSRAAAGGSYNEQFF.

The chain uses TRBV19 and TRBJ2-1; D is possibly TRBD1 (6 bases). The CDR3 is made up of 15 amino acids. V gave up 6 bases and J gave up 0 bases, with 12 bases separating them. CDR1 and CDR2 (germline): LNHDA, SQIVND (reference sequence). CDR3 in amino acids: CASRVQGNSYNEQFF. The CDR3 nucleotides read TGTGCCAGTAGGGTACAGGGAAACTCCTACAATGAGCAGTTCTTC.

The rearrangement uses TRBV6-6 and TRBJ2-3; 7 bases are a match to TRBD2. Germline V gives CDR1 MNHNY, CDR2 SVGAGI (reference sequence). The V segment lost 2 bases and the J segment 1 base; nucleotides outside the gene matches: 3. The CDR3 extends over 15 amino acids. CDR3 region: CASSYPREGTDTQYF. The CDR3 DNA follows: TGTGCCAGCAGTTACCCCCGGGAGGGCACAGATACGCAGTATTTT.

This clone was counted only a few times. The chain joins TRBV11-2 to TRBJ2-7; 7 positions match TRBD1. Trimming cost V 4 bases and J 0 bases; bases outside gene matches: 3. The CDR3 runs to 14 residues. The germline V gene encodes CDR1 SGHAT and CDR2 FQNNGV. DNA of the CDR3: TGTGCCAGCAGCTCTAGACAGGGCTCCTACGAGCAGTACTTC. It encodes CASSSRQGSYEQYF.

The chain uses TRBV7-3 and TRBJ2-2, with D perhaps matching TRBD1 (6 bases). The CDR3 runs 16 residues. The germline CDR1 and CDR2 sequences are SGHTA and FQGTGA. V dropped 5 bases and J dropped 2 bases, with 15 bases sitting between them. The CDR3 spells CASSRIPRGNTGELFF. In DNA, the CDR3 is TGTGCCAGCAGCCGGATACCCAGGGGTAACACCGGGGAGCTGTTTTTT.

The chain combines TRBV28 with TRBJ1-2; a weak D match, TRBD1 (5 bases). V gave up 7 bases and J gave up 4 bases, with 13 bases separating them. The CDR3 has 13 amino acids. Germline CDR1 reads MDHEN; CDR2 reads SYDVKM. CDR3 amino acids: CASTYARAYGYTF. CDR3 sequence (DNA): TGTGCCAGCACCTACGCCAGGGCCTATGGCTACACCTTC.